This T cell receptor beta chain was identified in a study of T cells in Graves' hyperthyroidism and ophthalmopathy. General study findings and limits: Most thyroid clonotypes that were expanded above 0.001 also turned up in blood.

This clonotype was recorded once. No antigen is known for it. V dropped 10 bases and J dropped 7 bases, with 17 bases sitting between them. The V gene's germline CDR1 is MNHEY and CDR2 SVGEGT. The CDR3 extends over 13 amino acids. Ophthalmopathy cases met thresholds of Clinical Activity Score at least 3, NOSPECS grade at least 4 and duration under 3 months. Clinical symptoms, serum thyroxine and TRAb, thyroid ultrasound and orbital computed tomography were used for the diagnoses. PBMCs came from more than 9 ml fresh peripheral blood. RNA transcripts gave rise to amplified TCR beta CDR3 regions. HTBI primers were employed in a first-round RT-PCR of the TCR CDR3. TCRdb itself ran the multiplex PCR reads through MiXCR, one entry per CDR3 protein. The sample yields approximately 620,000 distinct CDR3 sequences, about a sixth seen once.

The chain combines TRBV6-2 or TRBV6-3 with TRBJ2-1; the D is unclear. The TCR sequence derives from a woman aged 40 to 50 with Graves' ophthalmopathy. The sequenced sample was blood. CDR3 DNA: TGTGCCACCCTACACGGCCAACTGAATGAGCAGTTCTTC. This gives the protein CATLHGQLNEQFF.